This is a list of T cell receptor beta chains from one sample in a study of blood T cell repertoires in COVID-19. Profiling relied on immunoSEQ multiplex PCR, and the TCRdb table lists in-frame clones only, not all of them. The sample includes about 220,000 clones, roughly 84% of them seen just once. The sequencing sample was made of peripheral blood. Receptors originate from a man aged 25-45 years with active or convalescent COVID-19. Each CDR3 is given with its conserved first and last residue.

j_call v_call cdr3_aa
TRBJ2-5 TRBV4-2 CASSQVVAGQETQYF
TRBJ1-2 TRBV4-1 CASSQDTGSYGYTF
TRBJ2-1 TRBV7-2 CASSLASQGIEQFF
TRBJ1-1 TRBV12-3/TRBV12-4 CASTSNTEAFF
TRBJ1-4 TRBV4-2 CASSHNQRENEKLFF
TRBJ2-1 TRBV13 CASSTQVPGGDEQFF
TRBJ1-1 TRBV2 CASSARRGAFF
TRBJ2-6 TRBV9 CASSATLRIERGANVLTF
TRBJ2-1 TRBV7-9 CASSLGDWSGGADYNEQFF
TRBJ2-3 TRBV2 CASSGTSGGAGTDTQYF
TRBJ2-7 TRBV28 CASSSPGGRGHSYEQYF
TRBJ1-1 TRBV5-1 CASSVDWRGTEAFF
TRBJ2-7 TRBV18 CASSSNRGYSYEQYF
TRBJ2-7 TRBV23-1 CASSQPSLWRNEQYF
TRBJ2-3 TRBV12-3/TRBV12-4 CASSFRGTDTQYF
TRBJ1-2 TRBV2 CASSQGGVFNYGYTF
TRBJ2-1 TRBV27 CASRVHGLAGRNEQFF
TRBJ2-7 TRBV7-8 CASSFGTDYEQYF
TRBJ1-4 TRBV5-4 CASSPGQGVNEKLFF
TRBJ2-3 TRBV30 CASRVAVTDTQYF
TRBJ2-7 TRBV27 CASSLSPPGGRAYEQYF
TRBJ2-5 TRBV7-8 CASSSSHQSRQETQYF
TRBJ2-1 TRBV3-1/TRBV3-2 CASSQGRGGRNNEQFF
TRBJ2-4 TRBV5-1 CASSFSGSSNIQYF
TRBJ2-6 TRBV30 CAWRGSNFLSGANVLTF
TRBJ1-1 TRBV7-9 CASSFRQGKGDTEAFF
TRBJ2-3 TRBV5-1 CASSLEAGRDTQYF
TRBJ1-6 TRBV4-2 CASSQTGATVGSLHF
TRBJ2-5 TRBV7-6 CASSLGRDQETQYF
TRBJ1-2 TRBV7-2 CASSFRQGGEYGYTF
TRBJ2-7 TRBV27 CASSLMTGYEQYF
TRBJ2-6 TRBV4-3 CASSPRGGASGANVLTF
TRBJ2-3 TRBV5-1 CASRDIGTDTQYF
TRBJ1-1 TRBV6-5 CASSPRTGQNTEAFF
TRBJ1-2 TRBV6-5 CATATPRGGFYGYTF
TRBJ2-3 TRBV5-1 CASSTRAGADTQYF
TRBJ1-2 TRBV24-1 CATSDLTGYGYTF
TRBJ2-1 TRBV4-2 CASSQESLQYNEQFF